A single sample gave rise to the 29 T cell receptor beta chains below, sequenced in a study of cytomegalovirus exposure and HLA in healthy donors (dated by TCRdb to about 2017). The library was made by the immunoSEQ multiplex PCR assay. For the multiplex PCR, a mixture combining 60 forward primers for TCR Vbeta segments and 13 reverse primers for TCR Jbeta segments was used. What TCRdb holds here is the immuneACCESS table cut down to in-frame rearrangements. Part of the clones is not present; checked against another copy, under half of the missing clones reflect an unresolved V gene, and the others are unexplained. The sample table shows roughly 86,000 clones, and 55% to 70% are seen once. Of the sample, roughly 21% is held by the ten largest clones. The source material was PBMCs. The receptors derive from a woman in her 50s in good health and CMV-seropositive.

The J gene is TRBJ1-2, the V gene TRBV4-2, with D perhaps matching TRBD1 (6 bases). V gave up 1 base and J gave up 3 bases, with 9 bases separating them. Per the germline V gene, CDR1 is LGHNA and CDR2 is YNFKEQ. The CDR3 is made up of 14 amino acids. In nucleotides, the CDR3 is TGTGCCAGCAGCCAAGCCGGGACACACTATGGCTACACCTTC. Translation gives CASSQAGTHYGYTF.

This sequence joins TRBV7-9 and TRBJ2-1; 8 positions match TRBD2. V gave up 5 bases and J gave up 7 bases; unmatched junction bases: 4. The germline CDR1 and CDR2 sequences are SEHNR and FQNEAQ (reference sequence). The CDR3 contains 13 residues. This CDR3 is CASSRGGLNEQFF. The DNA of the CDR3 is TGTGCCAGCAGCCGGGGGGGGTTGAATGAGCAGTTCTTC.

Details on this clone: This likely comes from a read error, as the CDR3 has no conserved phenylalanine or tryptophan at its end. The genes are TRBV30 and TRBJ1-2; 10 bases are shared with TRBD1. V shed 6 bases, J shed 2 bases, and the junction held 6 bases outside the gene matches. CDR1 and CDR2 from the germline V gene are GTSNPN and SVGIG (reference sequence). The CDR3 covers 14 residues. This chain's CDR3 is CACPGTGDNYGYTL. The CDR3 coding sequence is TGTGCCTGCCCCGGGACAGGGGACAACTATGGCTACACCCTC.

This clone was seen once. The V gene is TRBV7-8, the J gene TRBJ1-4; 8 bases line up with TRBD1. The V gene's germline CDR1 is SGHVS and CDR2 FQNEAQ. The CDR3 covers 15 residues. With V trimmed by 5 bases and J by 5 bases, 7 bases remained unmatched. The CDR3, as DNA: TGTGCCAGCAGCCAACAGACAGGGGAAAATGAAAAACTGTTTTTT. Translation gives CASSQQTGENEKLFF.

CDR3 sequence reads: CASSFGQGAREQYF. The CDR3 DNA reads as TGTGCCAGCAGTTTCGGACAGGGGGCGAGGGAGCAGTACTTC. The chain joins TRBV6-5 to TRBJ2-5; 11 bases map to TRBD1. Germline CDR1 and CDR2: MNHEY and SVGAGI. The CDR3 sequence is 14 residues long. J lost 11 bases, V lost 4 bases, and 9 bases had no gene match.

This clone was observed a handful of times. The genes are TRBV13 and TRBJ1-2, with 12 bases identical to TRBD1. V lost 5 bases to trimming and J lost 5 bases; unmatched junction nucleotides: 9. CDR3 length: 16 residues. Germline CDR1 PRHDT, CDR2 FYEKMQ (reference sequence). The CDR3, as DNA: TGTGCCAGCAGCCAAGGGGGACAGGGGGCGCCTTATGGCTACACCTTC. This sequence encodes CASSQGGQGAPYGYTF. Variable domain in full (rest from reference TRBV13 and TRBJ1-2): AAGVIQSPRHLIKEKRETATLKCYPIPRHDTVYWYQQGPGQDPQFLISFYEKMQSDKGSIPDRFSAQQFSDYHSELNMSSLELGDSALYFCASSQGGQGAPYGYTFGSGTRLTVV.

The chain links TRBV7-9 to TRBJ1-1; D not resolved. Trimming took 2 bases from V and 5 from J, leaving 9 bases between them. The CDR3 length is 13 residues. Germline lookup yields CDR1 SEHNR and CDR2 FQNEAQ (reference sequence). CDR3: CASSLNQRTEAFF. The CDR3 DNA is TGTGCCAGCAGCTTAAATCAGCGGACTGAAGCTTTCTTT.

The V gene is TRBV7-6, the J gene TRBJ2-1, with D possibly TRBD1 on 6 matching bases. Per the germline V gene, CDR1 is SGHVS and CDR2 is FNYEAQ. V was shortened by 4 bases and J by 8 bases, with 15 bases between the two germline ends. This CDR3 comprises 14 residues. The CDR3 DNA reads as TGTGCCAGCAGCTCAGCACAGGGCGGCGATGAGCAGTTCTTC. Its translation: CASSSAQGGDEQFF.

The chain is built from TRBV7-8 and TRBJ2-7; 7 bases map to TRBD1. Germline CDR1 reads SGHVS; CDR2 reads FQNEAQ. The CDR3 runs to 17 residues. V lost 3 bases, J lost 0 bases, and 11 bases stayed unmatched. CDR3 coding DNA: TGTGCCAGCAGCTTCGATTGGACAGGCGATAACTCCTACGAGCAGTACTTC. This sequence encodes CASSFDWTGDNSYEQYF.

This clone was detected only once. The chain has TRBV2 and TRBJ2-5; TRBD2 is a possible D gene (6 bases). V shed 6 bases and J shed 3 bases, with 14 bases lying between them. Germline values: CDR1 SNHLY, CDR2 FYNNEI. The length of the CDR3 is 14 residues. CDR3 nucleotide sequence: TGTGCCAGCAGAATAGCGGCCCAAAAAGAGACCCAGTACTTC. Its translation: CASRIAAQKETQYF.

This chain joins TRBV9 and TRBJ2-7; 8 bases agree with TRBD2. Germline CDR1 SGDLS, CDR2 YYNGEE. The trim removed 2 bases at V and 6 bases at J, leaving 10 bases unmatched. The CDR3 contains 15 residues. The CDR3, as DNA: TGTGCCAGCAGCGTGACAGCGGGGGAGGAAGGCGAGCAGTACTTC. Its protein is CASSVTAGEEGEQYF.

The V and J genes are TRBV7-9 and TRBJ1-1; a weak D match, TRBD1 (6 bases). This CDR3 spans 12 amino acids. Germline lookup yields CDR1 SEHNR and CDR2 FQNEAQ (reference sequence). V lost 3 bases to trimming and J lost 6 bases, with 8 bases between them. In DNA form, the CDR3 reads TGTGCCAGCAGCTTCAGGGGTCCTGAAGCTTTCTTT. This sequence encodes CASSFRGPEAFF.

DNA for the CDR3: TGCGCCAGCAGCTTGGAGGCCCGGGGGGAAGCTTTCTTT. It encodes CASSLEARGEAFF. V usage is TRBV5-1 and J usage is TRBJ1-1; TRBD1 might be the D (5 bases). The germline CDR1 and CDR2 sequences are SGHRS and YFSETQ. The CDR3 sequence is 13 residues long. With 0 bases removed from V and 8 bases from J, the gap between germline ends came to 11 bases.

The rearrangement uses TRBV7-8 and TRBJ2-7, with 8 nucleotides matching TRBD2. In germline, CDR1 is SGHVS, CDR2 FQNEAQ. CDR3 size: 12 residues. Trimming at V came to 11 bases and at J to 6 bases, leaving 9 bases not matched to a gene. The chain's CDR3 is CASQRAGGEQYF. CDR3 nucleotide sequence: TGTGCCTCGCAGAGGGCGGGGGGCGAGCAGTACTTC.

The rearrangement joins TRBV18 to TRBJ1-3; no clear D gene. Germline loops: CDR1 KGHSH, CDR2 LQKENI. The CDR3 consists of 15 residues. V lost 3 bases and J lost 0, with 9 bases in between. The CDR3 DNA reads TGTGCCAGCTCACCGACATCTTACTCTGGAAACACCATATATTTT. Translation gives CASSPTSYSGNTIYF.

This chain uses TRBV7-3 with TRBJ2-6; 8 nucleotides align to TRBD1. V lost 4 bases and J lost 2; bases outside the gene matches: 10. Germline CDR1 is SGHTA and CDR2 is FQGTGA. The CDR3 extends over 18 amino acids. The CDR3 region is CASSSTGGERTGANVLTF. The CDR3, as DNA: TGTGCCAGCAGCTCTACAGGGGGAGAGCGCACTGGGGCCAACGTCCTGACTTTC.

This clone was seen a few times. V and J are TRBV2 and TRBJ1-6; no definite D call. Germline assignment: CDR1 SNHLY and CDR2 FYNNEI. The CDR3 is made up of 17 amino acids. The V and J ends lost 5 bases and 2 bases respectively, with 16 bases between them. Written as DNA, the CDR3 is TGTGCCAGCAGTTCCCCGCAAGAGGGCCCCTATAATTCACCCCTCCACTTT. It codes for CASSSPQEGPYNSPLHF.

The J gene is TRBJ1-4, the V gene TRBV30, with 7 positions matching TRBD1. CDR1 and CDR2 from the germline V gene are GTSNPN and SVGIG (reference sequence). The CDR3 is made up of 15 amino acids. V gave up 6 bases and J gave up 4 bases; unmatched junction bases: 11. Written as DNA, the CDR3 is TGTGCCTGCCGGGACTTAAACAGGGGTAATGAAAAACTGTTTTTT. Its protein product is CACRDLNRGNEKLFF.

The chain employs TRBV6-5 and TRBJ1-6; 9 nucleotides align to TRBD1. The CDR3 has 16 residues. With V trimmed by 4 bases and J by 10 bases, 11 bases remained unmatched. From germline, CDR1 is MNHEY and CDR2 SVGAGI. The CDR3 DNA sequence: TGTGCCAGCAGTTCCCGACAGGGGGGTATTCTATCACCCCTCCACTTT. Its protein product is CASSSRQGGILSPLHF.

This chain connects TRBV2 to TRBJ2-7, with D unclear. Germline V gene sequence: CDR1 SNHLY, CDR2 FYNNEI. V was pared by 6 bases and J by 3 bases, with 9 bases between. The CDR3 has 12 residues. Here the CDR3 reads CASRQTFYEQYF. DNA of the CDR3: TGTGCCAGCAGACAGACCTTCTACGAGCAGTACTTC.

The genes are TRBV9 and TRBJ2-5, with no clear D. CDR1 and CDR2 (germline): SGDLS, YYNGEE. The CDR3 loop spans 13 amino acids. V lost 4 bases to trimming and J lost 1 base, with 8 bases between them. CDR3 DNA sequence: TGTGCCAGCAGCCCAGTACCCCAAGAGACCCAGTACTTC. Encoded protein: CASSPVPQETQYF.

This clone was counted between two and nine times. The chain employs TRBV7-2 and TRBJ1-4; TRBD1 is a possible D gene (5 bases). The germline gives CDR1 SGHTA, CDR2 FQGNSA. Trimming cost V 7 bases and J 6 bases, with 18 bases left between them. The CDR3 length is 15 residues. This CDR3 is CASTGSGDVHEKLFF. The DNA for the CDR3 is TGTGCCAGCACCGGGAGTGGGGACGTTCATGAAAAACTGTTTTTT.

As DNA, the CDR3 is TGTGCCAGCAGTGAAGCGTCGGCGGGCGGGAACTATGGCTACACCTTC. Protein sequence: CASSEASAGGNYGYTF. The J gene is TRBJ1-2, the V gene TRBV6-1; D is undetermined. The CDR3 totals 16 residues. Germline loops: CDR1 MNHNS, CDR2 SASEGT. The V and J ends lost 0 bases and 2 bases respectively, with 13 bases between them.

The V and J genes are TRBV30 and TRBJ1-2; D may be TRBD1 (5 bases). The V and J ends lost 1 base and 0 bases respectively, with 9 bases between them. Germline assignment: CDR1 GTSNPN and CDR2 SVGIG (reference sequence). This CDR3 spans 14 amino acids. CDR3 residues: CAWSATASNYGYTF. The CDR3 nucleotides are TGTGCCTGGAGTGCGACAGCTTCTAACTATGGCTACACCTTC.

The CDR3 region is CASHGGGSTDTQYF. The CDR3 DNA sequence: TGTGCCAGCCACGGCGGGGGGAGCACAGATACGCAGTATTTT. This rearrangement joins TRBV2 to TRBJ2-3, with TRBD2 matching 8 bases. Germline assignment: CDR1 SNHLY and CDR2 FYNNEI. Unmatched junction bases numbered 4, after V lost 8 bases and J lost 0 bases. The CDR3 totals 14 residues.

This clone was seen once. The chain is built from TRBV27 and TRBJ1-1, with D perhaps TRBD1 (6 bases). V was clipped by 2 bases and J by 1 base, with 8 bases between them. The CDR3 spans 14 residues. Germline lookup yields CDR1 MNHEY and CDR2 SMNVEV (reference sequence). The CDR3 region has the DNA TGTGCCAGCAGTTTAGAGGGACAGAACACTGAAGCTTTCTTT. It yields the protein CASSLEGQNTEAFF.

Here the CDR3 DNA reads TGTGCCAGCAGCTTAGTATCAGGAACTGACACCTTC. Protein sequence: CASSLVSGTDTF. V usage is TRBV7-9 and J usage is TRBJ1-2; no clear D gene. The length of the CDR3 is 12 residues. Trimming pared 1 base from V and 12 bases from J, leaving 12 bases between. Germline V gives CDR1 SEHNR, CDR2 FQNEAQ (reference sequence). Full variable domain (remainder filled in from reference TRBV7-9 and TRBJ1-2): DTGVSQNPRHKITKRGQNVTFRCDPISEHNRLYWYRQTLGQGPEFLTYFQNEAQLEKSRLLSDRFSAERPKGSFSTLEIQRTEQGDSAMYLCASSLVSGTDTFGSGTRLTVV.

The V gene is TRBV5-6, the J gene TRBJ2-1; 9 nucleotides align to TRBD2. The CDR3 runs 15 residues. V lost 1 base to trimming and J lost 5 bases; unmatched junction nucleotides: 4. The V gene's germline CDR1 is SGHDT and CDR2 YYEEEE. CDR3 loop: CASSLRSGGNNEQFF. The CDR3 region has the DNA TGTGCCAGCAGCTTGAGGAGCGGGGGGAACAATGAGCAGTTCTTC.

This clone has just a few counts. At one boundary the junction diverges from the germline segment, which might be a read error. The CDR3, as DNA: TGTGCCAGCAGAGAAGGCGGGACGGCTTTCTTT. Its protein is CASREGGTAFF. The chain employs TRBV2 and TRBJ1-1, with D tentatively TRBD1 (5 bases). The CDR3 covers 11 residues. Germline V gene lookup returns CDR1 SNHLY and CDR2 FYNNEI.